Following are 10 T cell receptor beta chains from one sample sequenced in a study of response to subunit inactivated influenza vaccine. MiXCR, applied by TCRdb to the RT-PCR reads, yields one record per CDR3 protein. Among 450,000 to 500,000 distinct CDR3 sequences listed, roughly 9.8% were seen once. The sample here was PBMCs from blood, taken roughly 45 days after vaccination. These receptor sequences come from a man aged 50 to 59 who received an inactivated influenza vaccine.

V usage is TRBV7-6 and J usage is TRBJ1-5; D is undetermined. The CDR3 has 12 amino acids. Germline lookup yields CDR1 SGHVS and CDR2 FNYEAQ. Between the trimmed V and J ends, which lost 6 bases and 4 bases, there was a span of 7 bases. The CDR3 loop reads CASSEPNQPQHF. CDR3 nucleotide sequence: TGTGCCAGCAGTGAGCCGAATCAGCCCCAGCATTTT.

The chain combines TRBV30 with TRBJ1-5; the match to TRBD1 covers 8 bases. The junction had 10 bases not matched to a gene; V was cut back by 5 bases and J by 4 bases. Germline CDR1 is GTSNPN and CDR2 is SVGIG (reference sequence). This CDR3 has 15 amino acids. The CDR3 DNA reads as TGTGCCTGGGGACGTGGACAGGGACCAAATCAGCCCCAGCATTTT. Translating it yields CAWGRGQGPNQPQHF.

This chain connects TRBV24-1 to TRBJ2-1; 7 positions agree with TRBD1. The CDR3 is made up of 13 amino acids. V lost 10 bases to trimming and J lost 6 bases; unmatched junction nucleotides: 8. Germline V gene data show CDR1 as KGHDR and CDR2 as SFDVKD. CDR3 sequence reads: CATKAPGGNEQFF. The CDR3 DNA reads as TGTGCCACAAAGGCCCCAGGGGGCAATGAGCAGTTCTTC.

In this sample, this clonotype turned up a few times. CDR3: CASSYGLAGIETQYF. CDR3 bases: TGTGCCAGCAGTTACGGTCTAGCGGGGATTGAGACCCAGTACTTC. The chain combines TRBV6-2 or TRBV6-3 with TRBJ2-5; 9 bases fit TRBD2. The CDR3 consists of 15 residues. J gave up 5 bases and V 2 bases, and 6 bases lay outside the gene matches. The V gene's germline CDR1 is MNHEY and CDR2 SVGEGT.

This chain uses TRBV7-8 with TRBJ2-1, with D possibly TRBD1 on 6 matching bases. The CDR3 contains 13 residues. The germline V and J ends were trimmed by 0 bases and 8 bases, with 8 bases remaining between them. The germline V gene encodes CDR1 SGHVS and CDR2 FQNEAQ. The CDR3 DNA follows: TGTGCCAGCAGCTTAGCCTACAGGGATGAGCAGTTCTTC. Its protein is CASSLAYRDEQFF. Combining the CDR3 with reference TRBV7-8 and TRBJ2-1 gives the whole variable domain GAGVSQSPRYKVAKRGQDVALRCDPISGHVSLFWYQQALGQGPEFLTYFQNEAQLDKSGLPSDRFFAERPEGSVSTLKIQRTQQEDSAVYLCASSLAYRDEQFFGPGTRLTVL.

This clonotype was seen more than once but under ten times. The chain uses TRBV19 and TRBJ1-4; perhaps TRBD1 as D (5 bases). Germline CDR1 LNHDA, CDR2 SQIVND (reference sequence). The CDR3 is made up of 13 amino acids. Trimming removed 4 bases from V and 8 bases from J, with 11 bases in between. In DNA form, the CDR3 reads TGTGCCAGTAGTACCCAGGGTGGGGAAAAACTGTTTTTT. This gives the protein CASSTQGGEKLFF.

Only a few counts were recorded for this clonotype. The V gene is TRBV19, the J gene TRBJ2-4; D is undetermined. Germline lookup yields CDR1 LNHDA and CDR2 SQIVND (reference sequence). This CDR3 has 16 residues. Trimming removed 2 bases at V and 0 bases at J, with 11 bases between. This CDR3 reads CASSISASVAKNIQYF. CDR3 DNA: TGTGCCAGTAGTATATCGGCATCGGTAGCCAAAAACATTCAGTACTTC. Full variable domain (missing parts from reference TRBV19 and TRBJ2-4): DGGITQSPKYLFRKEGQNVTLSCEQNLNHDAMYWYRQDPGQGLRLIYYSQIVNDFQKGDIAEGYSVSREKKESFPLTVTSAQKNPTAFYLCASSISASVAKNIQYFGAGTRLSVL.

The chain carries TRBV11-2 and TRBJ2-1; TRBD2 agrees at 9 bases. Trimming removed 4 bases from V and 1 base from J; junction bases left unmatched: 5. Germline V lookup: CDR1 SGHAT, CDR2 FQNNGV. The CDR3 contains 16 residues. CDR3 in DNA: TGTGCCAGCAGCTCCTACAGCGGGAGGTCCTACAATGAGCAGTTCTTC. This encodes CASSSYSGRSYNEQFF. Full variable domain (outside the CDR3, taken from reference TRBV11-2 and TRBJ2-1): EAGVAQSPRYKIIEKRQSVAFWCNPISGHATLYWYQQILGQGPKLLIQFQNNGVVDDSQLPKDRFSAERLKGVDSTLKIQPAKLEDSAVYLCASSSYSGRSYNEQFFGPGTRLTVL.

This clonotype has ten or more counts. This CDR3 is CASSLQGMGTDTQYF. DNA for the CDR3: TGCGCCAGCAGCTTGCAGGGCATGGGCACAGATACGCAGTATTTT. This chain uses TRBV5-1 with TRBJ2-3, with TRBD1 as a possible D gene (5 bases). The CDR3 length is 15 residues. The germline gives CDR1 SGHRS, CDR2 YFSETQ. V lost 1 base, J lost 1 base, and 10 bases lay in between.

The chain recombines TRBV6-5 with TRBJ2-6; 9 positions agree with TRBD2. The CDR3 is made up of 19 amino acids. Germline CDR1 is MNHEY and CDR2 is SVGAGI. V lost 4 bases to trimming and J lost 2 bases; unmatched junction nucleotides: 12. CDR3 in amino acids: CASSFRIAGASTGANVLTF. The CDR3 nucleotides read TGTGCCAGCAGTTTCCGTATAGCGGGAGCTTCCACTGGGGCCAACGTCCTGACTTTC.